This T cell receptor (beta chain) was documented in a study of T cells in Graves' hyperthyroidism and ophthalmopathy. Extraction of PBMCs used roughly 10 ml of fresh peripheral blood. Researchers took RNA transcripts and amplified the TCR beta CDR3 regions from them. TCR CDR3 regions were first amplified by RT-PCR with HTBI primers. TCRdb re-called the multiplex PCR reads through MiXCR, storing one row per CDR3 protein. The table records about 250,000 distinct CDR3 sequences, over 20% of them present only once. Trimming removed 0 bases from V and 6 bases from J, with 8 bases in between. The CDR3 consists of 14 residues. The germline V gene encodes CDR1 SGHTA and CDR2 FQGNSA.

The chain recombines TRBV7-2 with TRBJ2-2; D unresolved. The specimen sequenced was blood. The receptor was derived from a woman between 35 and 50 years old with Graves' ophthalmopathy. The CDR3 sequence is CASSLALGSGELFF. DNA of the CDR3: TGTGCCAGCAGCTTAGCGCTCGGATCCGGGGAGCTGTTTTTT.